This T cell receptor (beta chain) was sequenced in a study of blood T cell repertoires in COVID-19. On the study more broadly: Some COVID-19 samples were acute and others convalescent; all came from the United States, Italy and Spain.

Original processing notes: Estimation of nucleated cell counts relied on the amplification of reference gene primers. Assay: immunoSEQ multiplex PCR; the TCRdb copy retains only in-frame clones and omits some. V and J calls and clone size follow that table, whereas D and trimming were derived from the DNA. Altogether some 80,000 clones are present, under 80% being singletons, with the ten largest covering around 9.5%. Germline V gives CDR1 KGHSH, CDR2 LQKENI. Losses at the gene ends were 0 bases for V and 4 bases for J; bases not matched to a gene: 3. This CDR3 spans 17 amino acids. Sequenced sample: peripheral blood. The gene calls are TRBV18 and TRBJ2-2; 12 bases are a match to TRBD1. The receptor was isolated from a human donor in a cohort sampled during active COVID-19. The CDR3 region is CASSPPWDRGPTGELFF. CDR3 DNA: TGTGCCAGCTCACCACCGTGGGACAGGGGGCCCACCGGGGAGCTGTTTTTT.